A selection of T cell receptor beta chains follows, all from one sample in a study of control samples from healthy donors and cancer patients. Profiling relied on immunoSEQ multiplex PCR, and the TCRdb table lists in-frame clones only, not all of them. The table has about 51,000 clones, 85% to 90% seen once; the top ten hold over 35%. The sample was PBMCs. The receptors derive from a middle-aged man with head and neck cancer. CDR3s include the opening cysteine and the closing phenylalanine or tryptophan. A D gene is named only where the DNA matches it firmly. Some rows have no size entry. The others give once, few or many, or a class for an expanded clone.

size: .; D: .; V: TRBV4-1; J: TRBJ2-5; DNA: TGCGCCAGCAGCCGAGTTAGCGGTTACCAAGAGACCCAGTACTTC; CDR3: CASSRVSGYQETQYF
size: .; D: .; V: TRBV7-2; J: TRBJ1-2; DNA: TGTGCCAGCAGCCCAGGAGGGGGTTCTAACTATGGCTACACCTTC; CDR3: CASSPGGGSNYGYTF
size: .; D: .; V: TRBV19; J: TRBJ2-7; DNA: TGTGCCAGTAAAGGGGGGATCTCCTACGAGCAGTACTTC; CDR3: CASKGGISYEQYF
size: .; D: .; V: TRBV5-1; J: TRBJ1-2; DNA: TGCGCCAGCAGTGAGGGGGGGAACTATGGCTACACCTTC; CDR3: CASSEGGNYGYTF
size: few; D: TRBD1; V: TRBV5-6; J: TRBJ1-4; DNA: TGTGCCAGCAGCTTGGCCCTTACAGGGGTGGATGAAAAACTGTTTTTT; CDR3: CASSLALTGVDEKLFF
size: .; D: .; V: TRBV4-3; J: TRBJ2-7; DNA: TGCGCCAGCAGCCAAGCCCTCCGATACGAGCAGTACTTC; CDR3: CASSQALRYEQYF
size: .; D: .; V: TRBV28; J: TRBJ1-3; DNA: TGTGCCAGCAGCCGATTTCGGCTGCTCTCTGGAAACACCATATATTTT; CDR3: CASSRFRLLSGNTIYF
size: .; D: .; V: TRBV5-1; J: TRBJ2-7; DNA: TGCGCCAGCAGCTTGTGGCTCTCATCGGCAGGGTCCTACGAGCAGTACTTC; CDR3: CASSLWLSSAGSYEQYF
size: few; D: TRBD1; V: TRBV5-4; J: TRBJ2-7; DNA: TGTGCCAGCAGCTCGGCGGGACAGGGTTACGAGCAGTACTTC; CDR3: CASSSAGQGYEQYF
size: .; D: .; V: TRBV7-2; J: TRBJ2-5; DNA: TGTGCCAGCAGCTATTACAGGGCCCGCTTGGAGACCCAGTACTTC; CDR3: CASSYYRARLETQYF
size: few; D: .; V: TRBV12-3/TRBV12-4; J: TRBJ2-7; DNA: TGTGCCAGCAGAAGGACGGACTCCTACGAGCAGTACTTC; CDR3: CASRRTDSYEQYF
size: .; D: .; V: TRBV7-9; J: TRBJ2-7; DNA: TGTGCCAGCAGCTTAGCAACAGGGTTAGGCGAGCAGTACTTC; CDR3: CASSLATGLGEQYF
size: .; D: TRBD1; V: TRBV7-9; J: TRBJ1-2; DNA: TGTGCCAGCAGCTTAGCGGAGACAGGGGGGGCTGGCTACACCTTC; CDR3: CASSLAETGGAGYTF
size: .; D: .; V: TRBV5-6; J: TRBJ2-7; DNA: TGTGCCAGCGGGGAGGACAGTATGGGGGAGCAGTACTTC; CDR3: CASGEDSMGEQYF
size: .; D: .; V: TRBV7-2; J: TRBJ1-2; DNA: TGTGCCAGCAGGTTCCCGGATGGGAACTATGGCTACACCTTC; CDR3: CASRFPDGNYGYTF
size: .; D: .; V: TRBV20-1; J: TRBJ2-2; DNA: TGCAGTGCTAGTGAACTGAACACCGGGGAGCTGTTTTTT; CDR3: CSASELNTGELFF
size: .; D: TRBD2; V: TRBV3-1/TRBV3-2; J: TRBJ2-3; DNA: TGTGCCAGCGCTAGCGGGGGGGGTAATACGCAGTATTTT; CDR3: CASASGGGNTQYF
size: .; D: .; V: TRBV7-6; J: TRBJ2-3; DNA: TGTGCCAGCAGCCCCGGGTCCTCCCGATCTAGCACAGATACGCAGTATTTT; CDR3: CASSPGSSRSSTDTQYF
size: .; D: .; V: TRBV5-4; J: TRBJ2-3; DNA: TGTGCCAGCAGCTCGCCGGCGGATACGCAGTATTTT; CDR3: CASSSPADTQYF
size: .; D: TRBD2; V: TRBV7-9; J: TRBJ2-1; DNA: TGTGCCAGCAACTTACGGGGGGAGTACAATGAGCAGTTCTTC; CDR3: CASNLRGEYNEQFF
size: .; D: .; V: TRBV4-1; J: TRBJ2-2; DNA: TGCGCCAGCAGTTTGACCCTGAAGGACACCGGGGAGCTGTTTTTT; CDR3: CASSLTLKDTGELFF
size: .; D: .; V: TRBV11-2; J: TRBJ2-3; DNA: TGTGCCAGCAGCTTACGGGGCGGAATGACATACACAGATACGCAGTATTTT; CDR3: CASSLRGGMTYTDTQYF
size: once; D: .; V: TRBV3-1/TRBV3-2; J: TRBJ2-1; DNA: TGTGCCAGCAGCCAAGCGGGGGGACAGGCGAATGAGCAGTTCTTC; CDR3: CASSQAGGQANEQFF
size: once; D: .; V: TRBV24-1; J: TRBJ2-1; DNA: TGTGCCACCAGTGATCGAGATCTAAGCTCCTACAATGAGCAGTTCTTC; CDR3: CATSDRDLSSYNEQFF
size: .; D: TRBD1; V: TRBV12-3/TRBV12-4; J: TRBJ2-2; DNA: TGTGCCAGCAGGACAGGGTCCACCGGGGAGCTGTTTTTT; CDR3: CASRTGSTGELFF
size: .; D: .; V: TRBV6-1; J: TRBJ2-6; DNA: TGTGCCAGCAGTGAAGCTGGAGGGACTGGGGCCAACGTCCTGACTTTC; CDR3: CASSEAGGTGANVLTF
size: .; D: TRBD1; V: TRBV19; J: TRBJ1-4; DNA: TGTGCCAGCAGGAGAAACAGGGGAAGCGATGAAAAACTGTTTTTT; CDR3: CASRRNRGSDEKLFF
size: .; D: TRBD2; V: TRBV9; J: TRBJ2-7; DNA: TGTGCCAGCAGTCCAACTAGCGGGAATATCTTAGAGCAGTACTTC; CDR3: CASSPTSGNILEQYF
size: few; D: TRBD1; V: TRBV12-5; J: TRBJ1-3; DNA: TGTGCTAGTGGAAGGACAGGAAGGACAAACACCATATATTTT; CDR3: CASGRTGRTNTIYF
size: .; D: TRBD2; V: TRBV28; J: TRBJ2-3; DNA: TGTGCCAGCAGCCCCCGCTGGGGGGGACCAGATACGCAGTATTTT; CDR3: CASSPRWGGPDTQYF
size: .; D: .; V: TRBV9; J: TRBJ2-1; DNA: TGTGCCAGCAGCCTGGGGCCCTACAATGAGCAGTTCTTC; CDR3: CASSLGPYNEQFF
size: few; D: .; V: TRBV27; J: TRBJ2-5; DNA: TGTGCCAGCAGTCCGGACATACCGGGGACCCAGTACTTC; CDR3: CASSPDIPGTQYF
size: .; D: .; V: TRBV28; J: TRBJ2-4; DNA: TGTGCCAGCATTCAAGGTGGGCAGGGCAAAAACATTCAGTACTTC; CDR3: CASIQGGQGKNIQYF
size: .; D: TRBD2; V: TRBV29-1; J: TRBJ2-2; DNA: TGCAGCGTCGGACGCCCAGGGACTAGCGGGACCGGGGAGCTGTTTTTT; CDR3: CSVGRPGTSGTGELFF
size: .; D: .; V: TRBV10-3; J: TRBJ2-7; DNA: TGTGCCATCACGACCGAGCAGTACTTC; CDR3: CAITTEQYF
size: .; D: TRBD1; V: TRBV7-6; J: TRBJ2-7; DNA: TGTGCCAGCAGCTGGGGACAGGGGGCGAGGAACGAGCAGTACTTC; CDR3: CASSWGQGARNEQYF
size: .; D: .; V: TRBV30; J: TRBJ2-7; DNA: TGTGCCTGGAGTGGGACTCCCCATCACTACGAGCAGTACTTC; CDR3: CAWSGTPHHYEQYF
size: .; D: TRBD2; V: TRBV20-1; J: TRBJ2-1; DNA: TGCAGTGCTAGTAGACTAGCGGGGGAAGAGCAGTTCTTC; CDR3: CSASRLAGEEQFF
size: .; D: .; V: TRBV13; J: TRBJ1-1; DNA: TGTGCCAGCAGCTGGAGGGGCAGGGAATACGGCACTGAAGCTTTCTTT; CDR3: CASSWRGREYGTEAFF
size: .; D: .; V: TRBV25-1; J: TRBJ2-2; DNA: TGTGCCAGCAGTGGACAGCTGAACACCGGGGAGCTGTTTTTT; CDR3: CASSGQLNTGELFF
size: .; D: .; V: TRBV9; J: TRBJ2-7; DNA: TGTGCCAGCAGCGTAGGCCACCAGCCCCCCTACGAGCAGTACTTC; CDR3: CASSVGHQPPYEQYF
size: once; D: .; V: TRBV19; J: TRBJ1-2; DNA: TGTGCCAGTAGTATCCTGGGGGACTATGGCTACACCTTC; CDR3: CASSILGDYGYTF
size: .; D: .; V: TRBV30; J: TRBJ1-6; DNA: TGTGCCTGGCACCCGGGACTCGGGGGGTCACCCCTCCACTTT; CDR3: CAWHPGLGGSPLHF